These T cell receptor beta chains were read from a single sample in a study of T cells in Graves' hyperthyroidism and ophthalmopathy. TCRdb analysed the multiplex PCR reads with MiXCR anew, one entry per CDR3 protein. This repertoire shows 400,000 to 500,000 distinct CDR3 sequences, roughly 15% found once; its top ten account for about 13%. The specimen was blood. The receptors derive from a man aged 18 to 30 with Graves' ophthalmopathy. Each CDR3 is given with its conserved first and last residue. A D gene is named only where the DNA matches it firmly. A row's size may be missing; if present it is once, few, many or a size class.

many,TRBV7-9,TRBJ1-1,.,TGTGCCAGCAGCTACTCCGGGACACCCTTGAACACTGAAGCTTTCTTT,CASSYSGTPLNTEAFF
.,TRBV19,TRBJ2-2,TRBD2,TGTGCCAGTAGGAGGATGGCGGGAGGGGGGAACACCGGGGAGCTGTTTTTT,CASRRMAGGGNTGELFF
few,TRBV19,TRBJ1-2,.,TGTGCCAGTAGTATAGAGCGGGGCTCCTATGGCTACACCTTC,CASSIERGSYGYTF
many,TRBV18,TRBJ1-1,.,TGTGCCAGCTCACCCTCCTTCACGGGCGAAGCTTTCTTT,CASSPSFTGEAFF
many,TRBV30,TRBJ1-5,.,TGTGCCTGGAGTGGATCTTTCAATCAGCCCCAGCATTTT,CAWSGSFNQPQHF
many,TRBV2,TRBJ2-7,TRBD2,TGTGCCAGCAGTGAATGGAATAGCGGGAACGAGCAGTACTTC,CASSEWNSGNEQYF
.,TRBV6-1,TRBJ2-5,.,TGTGCCAGCAGTAACGTCCAAGAGACCCAGTACTTC,CASSNVQETQYF
once,TRBV12-3/TRBV12-4,TRBJ1-6,TRBD1,TGTGCCAGCAGTTTTTTGGGACAGGGGATTTCACCCCTCCACTTT,CASSFLGQGISPLHF
many,TRBV11-2,TRBJ2-1,.,TGTGCCAGCAGCTCACTGGGTGTTTCCTACAATGAGCAGTTCTTC,CASSSLGVSYNEQFF
.,TRBV20-1,TRBJ2-3,.,TGCAGTGCTGCAGGGGCTTCGGGCACAGATACGCAGTATTTT,CSAAGASGTDTQYF
many,TRBV20-1,TRBJ2-1,TRBD2,TGCAGTGCTAGAGTCAGGACTAGACTTGACAATGAGCAGTTCTTC,CSARVRTRLDNEQFF
many,TRBV27,TRBJ2-3,.,TGTGCCAGCAGTTTGTTCTCCTCTAGCACAGATACGCAGTATTTT,CASSLFSSSTDTQYF
many,TRBV27,TRBJ2-5,TRBD1,TGTGCCAGCAGTCCACGGGACAGGGAATGGGAGACCCAGTACTTC,CASSPRDREWETQYF
.,TRBV10-2,TRBJ1-4,TRBD1,TGCGCCAGCAGTGATACCGGGACAGAGCACGAAAAACTGTTTTTT,CASSDTGTEHEKLFF
many,TRBV5-1,TRBJ1-6,TRBD1,TGCGCCAGCAGCCGCCTCGGGACAGTTAATTCACCCCTCCACTTT,CASSRLGTVNSPLHF
many,TRBV7-3,TRBJ2-3,.,TGTGCCAGCAGCTTCGCGGCTAGCACAGATACGCAGTATTTT,CASSFAASTDTQYF
many,TRBV24-1,TRBJ2-3,TRBD2,TGTGCCACCAGTGACCCCGGTTCCGCGGGAGGCTCAGATACGCAGTATTTT,CATSDPGSAGGSDTQYF
.,TRBV6-2/TRBV6-3,TRBJ2-5,.,TGTGCCAGCAGTTTCCATCTTGGGGAAGAGACCCAGTACTTC,CASSFHLGEETQYF
many,TRBV10-3,TRBJ2-1,.,TGTGCCATCAGTCAATACAATGAGCAGTTCTTC,CAISQYNEQFF
many,TRBV5-1,TRBJ2-1,.,TGCGCCAGCAGCGTCCGGGGGTCCTCCTACAATGAGCAGTTCTTC,CASSVRGSSYNEQFF
.,TRBV5-1,TRBJ1-1,.,TGCGCCAGCCAGGTCGGGACGAACACTGAAGCTTTCTTT,CASQVGTNTEAFF
many,TRBV13,TRBJ2-7,TRBD1,TGTGCCAGCAGCTTACTACCGGGACAGGGTCCCTACGAGCAGTACTTC,CASSLLPGQGPYEQYF
many,TRBV7-2,TRBJ2-5,TRBD2,TGTGCCAGCAGCTTAGTTCCGGGACTAGCGGGACAGGAGACCCAGTACTTC,CASSLVPGLAGQETQYF
many,TRBV3-1,TRBJ2-5,TRBD1,TGTGCCAGCAGCCCCCCGACAGGGGAGGACCTCCAAGAGACCCAGTACTTC,CASSPPTGEDLQETQYF
.,TRBV12-5,TRBJ1-1,.,TGTGCTAGTGGTTTGGTTACGGGACAGAACACTGAAGCTTTCTTT,CASGLVTGQNTEAFF
many,TRBV7-2,TRBJ2-3,TRBD1,TGTGCCAGCAGCTTATTCACAGGGGCTCGTACAGATACGCAGTATTTT,CASSLFTGARTDTQYF
.,TRBV10-3,TRBJ1-1,.,TGTGCCATCAGTGAGGGTCCTCTAAACACTGAAGCTTTCTTT,CAISEGPLNTEAFF
many,TRBV18,TRBJ1-5,.,TGTGCCAGCTCGCAAGACAGCAATCAGCCCCAGCATTTT,CASSQDSNQPQHF
many,TRBV6-7,TRBJ1-2,.,TGTGCCAGCAGTTATAGAAGGGAATTACGTGACTACACCTTC,CASSYRRELRDYTF
.,TRBV6-1,TRBJ2-5,.,TGTGCCAGCAACCTTCGGCGGACAGTAAACCAAGAGACCCAGTACTTC,CASNLRRTVNQETQYF
many,TRBV18,TRBJ1-3,.,TGTGCCAGCTCACCAACGGTTGGCGGAAACACCATATATTTT,CASSPTVGGNTIYF
many,TRBV2,TRBJ2-5,.,TGTGCCAGCAGAGATCAGGGGGAGACCCAGTACTTC,CASRDQGETQYF
many,TRBV30,TRBJ2-2,.,TGTGCCTGGAGTGGAGGAGGTAACGGGGAGCTGTTTTTT,CAWSGGGNGELFF
.,TRBV19,TRBJ2-7,TRBD1,TGTGCCAGTAGGCCCTGGACAGGGACTTACGAGCAGTACTTC,CASRPWTGTYEQYF